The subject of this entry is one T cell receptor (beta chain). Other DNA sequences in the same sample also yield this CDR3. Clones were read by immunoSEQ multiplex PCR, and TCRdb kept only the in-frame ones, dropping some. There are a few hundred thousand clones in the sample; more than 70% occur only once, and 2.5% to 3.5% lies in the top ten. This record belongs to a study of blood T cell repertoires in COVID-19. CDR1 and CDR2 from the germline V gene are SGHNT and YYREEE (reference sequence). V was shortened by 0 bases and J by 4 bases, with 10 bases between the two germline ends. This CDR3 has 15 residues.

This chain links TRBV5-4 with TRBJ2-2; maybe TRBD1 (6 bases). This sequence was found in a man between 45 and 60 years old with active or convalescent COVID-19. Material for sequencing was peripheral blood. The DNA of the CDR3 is TGTGCCAGCAGCTTGGGGGGGCGAGGCACCGGGGAGCTGTTTTTT. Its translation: CASSLGGRGTGELFF.